Following are 20 T cell receptor beta chains from one sample sequenced in a study of shared clonotypes between healthy human individuals. The assay was immunoSEQ multiplex PCR, and TCRdb's table has in-frame clones only and misses some. This sample has about 2.3 million clones, with over 85% found just once. The specimen was naive CD4+ T cells from PBMCs. Stated subset: CD45RA+ positively selected. These receptor sequences come from a man aged 18-30 years in good health. Some clones in this sample may be carry-over from other donors' samples.

The chain combines TRBV5-1 with TRBJ2-1; 9 bases map to TRBD2. The CDR3 length is 15 residues. V was pared by 4 bases and J by 8 bases, with 10 bases of the junction left unmatched. The V gene's germline CDR1 is SGHRS and CDR2 YFSETQ. The CDR3 is CASSRAGGGWDEQFF. Written as DNA, the CDR3 is TGCGCCAGCAGCAGAGCGGGAGGTGGTTGGGATGAGCAGTTCTTC.

This clone showed up just once. This rearrangement joins TRBV7-7 to TRBJ2-2; tentatively, D is TRBD2 (6 bases). With 5 bases removed from V and 3 bases from J, the gap between germline ends came to 16 bases. Germline V gene data show CDR1 as SSHAT and CDR2 as FNYEAQ (reference sequence). The CDR3 totals 16 residues. CDR3 in amino acids: CASSPRGRGDTGELFF. CDR3 DNA: TGTGCCAGCAGCCCCCGCGGGCGGGGCGACACCGGGGAGCTGTTTTTT.

J is TRBJ1-1 and V is TRBV5-1, with TRBD1 matching 7 bases. The CDR3 runs to 15 residues. Germline CDR1 reads SGHRS; CDR2 reads YFSETQ. Losses at the gene ends were 4 bases for V and 3 bases for J; bases not matched to a gene: 9. CDR3 in amino acids: CASSAYRGSDTEAFF. The CDR3 DNA follows: TGCGCCAGCAGCGCGTACAGGGGATCGGACACTGAAGCTTTCTTT.

This clone appeared a single time. V and J are TRBV5-4 and TRBJ2-7; D possibly matches TRBD1 or TRBD2 (5 bases each). The V end lost 4 bases, the J end lost 2 bases, and 16 bases lay between the germline ends. In germline, CDR1 is SGHNT, CDR2 YYREEE (reference sequence). The CDR3 sequence is 15 residues long. DNA of the CDR3: TGTGCCAGCAGCACCGGGACCGATATAACCTACGAGCAGTACTTC. As protein: CASSTGTDITYEQYF.

J is TRBJ2-1 and V is TRBV18; 10 bases align to TRBD2. J was trimmed by 1 base and V by 3 bases; bases with no gene match: 0. The CDR3 runs to 15 residues. Germline V gene sequence: CDR1 KGHSH, CDR2 LQKENI. The CDR3 region has the DNA TGTGCCAGCTCACCTAGCGGGAGGTCCTACAATGAGCAGTTCTTC. Translating gives CASSPSGRSYNEQFF.

V gene TRBV29-1 combines with J gene TRBJ2-6; the D gene is possibly TRBD2 (7 bases). Germline CDR1 SQVTM, CDR2 ANQGSEA. The germline V and J ends were trimmed by 1 base and 2 bases, with 9 bases remaining between them. The CDR3 runs to 15 residues. CDR3 nucleotides: TGCAGCGTTGAAGGAGGGGGGGCTGGGGCCAACGTCCTGACTTTC. Translating gives CSVEGGGAGANVLTF. Full variable domain (outside the CDR3, taken from reference TRBV29-1 and TRBJ2-6): SAVISQKPSRDICQRGTSLTIQCQVDSQVTMMFWYRQQPGQSLTLIATANQGSEATYESGFVIDKFPISRPNLTFSTLTVSNMSPEDSSIYLCSVEGGGAGANVLTFGAGSRLTVL.

The rearrangement links TRBV19 to TRBJ2-5, with 7 positions matching TRBD2. This CDR3 region has 12 residues. V dropped 6 bases and J dropped 3; count of bases not matched to a gene: 1. Germline-derived CDR1 and CDR2 are LNHDA and SQIVND (reference sequence). CDR3 DNA: TGTGCCAGTAGCCTAGCGGAAGAGACCCAGTACTTC. Translation: CASSLAEETQYF.

J is TRBJ2-2 and V is TRBV7-2, with TRBD2 as a possible D gene (6 bases). The CDR3 runs 16 residues. Germline V gene sequence: CDR1 SGHTA, CDR2 FQGNSA. Trimming removed 5 bases from V and 4 bases from J, with 17 bases in between. CDR3 in amino acids: CASSKLPGTSTGELFF. In DNA form, the CDR3 reads TGTGCCAGCAGCAAACTACCAGGGACTTCCACCGGGGAGCTGTTTTTT.

J is TRBJ1-2 and V is TRBV28; 9 bases map to TRBD1. The V segment lost 3 bases and the J segment 6 bases; nucleotides outside the gene matches: 5. The CDR3 spans 14 residues. Germline V lookup: CDR1 MDHEN, CDR2 SYDVKM. CDR3 amino acids: CASSLGTGIDGYTF. In nucleotides, the CDR3 is TGTGCCAGCAGTTTGGGGACAGGGATCGATGGCTACACCTTC.

Points on this clone: Other DNA sequences in the sample encode the same CDR3. The V and J genes are TRBV27 and TRBJ2-1, with D perhaps TRBD2 (5 bases). CDR3 length: 12 residues. V lost 6 bases and J 4 bases, leaving 7 bases between the germline ends. CDR1 is MNHEY, CDR2 SMNVEV, per germline (reference sequence). The CDR3 reads CASSPGYNEQFF. CDR3 bases: TGTGCCAGCAGCCCGGGATACAATGAGCAGTTCTTC.

V usage is TRBV11-2 and J usage is TRBJ2-7, with D possibly called TRBD1 or TRBD2 (6 bases each). The CDR3 is 18 amino acids. Per germline, CDR1 SGHAT and CDR2 FQNNGV. V was shortened by 5 bases and J by 7 bases, with 30 bases between the two germline ends. Here the CDR3 DNA reads TGTGCCAGCAGCCAAGAAATGCCGGGGAGAGGGGGGATTGATGAGCAGTACTTC. Its protein product is CASSQEMPGRGGIDEQYF.

This chain joins TRBV7-2 and TRBJ2-7, with 13 positions matching TRBD2. CDR1 is SGHTA, CDR2 FQGNSA, per germline. Unmatched junction bases numbered 8, after V lost 5 bases and J lost 7 bases. This CDR3 has 15 residues. CDR3 DNA: TGTGCCAGCAGCCTCCGACTAGCGGGAGGTAGGGAGCAGTACTTC. Translation: CASSLRLAGGREQYF.

V and J are TRBV10-3 and TRBJ2-7, with TRBD1 as a possible D gene (6 bases). The CDR3 contains 14 residues. The ends were cut back, 2 bases at V and 5 bases at J, with 13 bases in the middle. Germline V gene data show CDR1 as ENHRY and CDR2 as SYGVKD. The CDR3 reads CAISEENRANEQYF. The CDR3, as DNA: TGTGCCATCAGTGAGGAAAACAGGGCTAACGAGCAGTACTTC.

The gene calls are TRBV10-3 and TRBJ1-5; D is possibly TRBD1 (6 bases). The CDR3 length is 13 residues. V lost 2 bases to trimming and J lost 11 bases, with 13 bases between them. CDR1 is ENHRY and CDR2 is SYGVKD in the germline V gene. CDR3 nucleotides: TGTGCCATCAGTGAGCCAAGCAAGGGGGCCCAGCATTTT. Translated: CAISEPSKGAQHF.

This chain joins TRBV28 and TRBJ2-5; D remains ambiguous. Germline lookup yields CDR1 MDHEN and CDR2 SYDVKM. This CDR3 has 14 amino acids. Between the trimmed V and J ends, which lost 3 bases and 5 bases, there was a span of 13 bases. This CDR3 reads CASSFSPSRETQYF. The DNA for the CDR3 is TGTGCCAGCAGTTTTTCTCCCTCCCGGGAGACCCAGTACTTC.

This clone came up a few times. This chain connects TRBV19 to TRBJ2-4; D gene uncertain. CDR1 LNHDA and CDR2 SQIVND come from the germline V gene (reference sequence). The length of the CDR3 is 15 residues. Deletions cut 5 bases from V and 2 bases from J, with 13 bases between. The CDR3 spells CASSPPQRTKNIQYF. In nucleotides, the CDR3 is TGTGCCAGTAGTCCCCCCCAGAGGACCAAAAACATTCAGTACTTC.

J is TRBJ1-5 and V is TRBV28, with no clear D. The CDR3 has 13 residues. Trimming cost V 6 bases and J 1 base, with 7 bases left between them. Germline-derived CDR1 and CDR2 are MDHEN and SYDVKM. CDR3 sequence (DNA): TGTGCCAGCAGCACCACCAGCAATCAGCCCCAGCATTTT. Translating it yields CASSTTSNQPQHF.

The rearrangement uses TRBV11-2 and TRBJ2-3; 9 nucleotides align to TRBD1. In germline, CDR1 is SGHAT, CDR2 FQNNGV. There are 16 residues in the CDR3. After removal of 6 bases from V and 4 bases from J, the junction contained 11 bases not matched to a gene. This CDR3 is CASSRLGQGRADTQYF. In DNA, the CDR3 is TGTGCCAGCAGTCGGCTAGGACAGGGGAGGGCAGATACGCAGTATTTT.

CDR3 in amino acids: CASSSPGESGYTF. The CDR3 region has the DNA TGTGCCAGCAGTTCACCAGGGGAAAGTGGCTACACCTTC. The chain employs TRBV6-5 and TRBJ1-2; D is perhaps TRBD1 (6 bases). V lost 4 bases and J lost 7, with 13 bases in between. The germline CDR1 and CDR2 sequences are MNHEY and SVGAGI. The CDR3 consists of 13 residues.

The J gene is TRBJ2-1, the V gene TRBV29-1, with D unresolved. V gave up 7 bases and J gave up 4 bases, with 23 bases separating them. CDR3 length equals 16 residues. Germline loops: CDR1 SQVTM, CDR2 ANQGSEA. This CDR3 is CSANRGLTSTYNEQFF. Here the CDR3 DNA reads TGCAGCGCCAATCGCGGCCTAACGAGTACTTACAATGAGCAGTTCTTC.